A selection of T cell receptor beta chains follows, all from one sample in a study of blood T cells in healthy people across ages. Each CDR3 protein is one row after TCRdb ran MiXCR on the 5' RACE reads. The sample includes 750,000 to 950,000 distinct CDR3 sequences, around half seen only once; the top ten take around 40%. The sequenced material came from blood. The receptors were gathered from an older man in good health. The CDR3 runs from the conserved cysteine through the conserved F or W. A D gene is named only where the DNA matches it firmly. Expanded clones get a size class; other rows say once, few or many, or leave the size out.

D: .; V: TRBV6-2/TRBV6-3; size: .; J: TRBJ2-7; CDR3: CASRSGGPGFRGEQYF; DNA: TGTGCCAGCAGATCCGGGGGACCGGGGTTCCGAGGAGAGCAGTACTTC
D: .; V: TRBV11-3; size: .; J: TRBJ2-1; CDR3: CASSLESGYNEQFF; DNA: TGTGCCAGCAGCTTAGAATCCGGATACAATGAGCAGTTCTTC
D: TRBD1; V: TRBV2; size: .; J: TRBJ1-1; CDR3: CASSAGQGKGNTEAFF; DNA: TGTGCCAGCAGCGCAGGACAGGGCAAAGGGAACACTGAAGCTTTCTTT
D: .; V: TRBV24-1; size: .; J: TRBJ2-5; CDR3: CATSVPGIETQYF; DNA: TGTGCCACCAGTGTCCCAGGGATTGAGACCCAGTACTTC
D: TRBD1; V: TRBV6-5; size: few; J: TRBJ1-2; CDR3: CASSYSITGANNYGYTF; DNA: TGTGCCAGCAGTTACTCCATCACAGGGGCGAATAACTATGGCTACACCTTC
D: TRBD2; V: TRBV12-3/TRBV12-4; size: .; J: TRBJ2-3; CDR3: CASSFVRTSANYRYAYF; DNA: TGTGCCAGCAGTTTCGTCCGGACTAGCGCGAACTACAGATACGCGTATTTT
D: .; V: TRBV2; size: .; J: TRBJ2-7; CDR3: CASSGVTSYEQYF; DNA: TGTGCCAGCAGTGGGGTAACATCCTACGAGCAGTACTTC
D: .; V: TRBV2; size: .; J: TRBJ2-5; CDR3: CASKAEGETQYF; DNA: TGTGCCAGCAAGGCTGAGGGGGAGACCCAGTACTTC
D: .; V: TRBV5-1; size: .; J: TRBJ2-7; CDR3: CASSRGVLGDEQYF; DNA: TGCGCCAGCAGCCGAGGGGTCCTCGGCGACGAGCAGTACTTC
D: .; V: TRBV5-4; size: .; J: TRBJ2-1; CDR3: CASSSYIAGRAQNEQFF; DNA: TGTGCCAGCAGCTCATACATCGCGGGACGGGCTCAAAATGAGCAGTTCTTC
D: TRBD1; V: TRBV27; size: few; J: TRBJ2-5; CDR3: CASTTRLTGEQYF; DNA: TGTGCCAGCACTACTCGACTGACAGGGGAGCAGTACTTC
D: .; V: TRBV11-3; size: .; J: TRBJ2-1; CDR3: CASSQMAVNEQFF; DNA: TGTGCCAGCAGCCAGATGGCTGTAAATGAGCAGTTCTTC
D: .; V: TRBV27; size: .; J: TRBJ2-5; CDR3: CASSTGDQYRTQYF; DNA: TGTGCCAGCAGTACGGGAGACCAATATCGGACCCAGTACTTC
D: .; V: TRBV6-6; size: few; J: TRBJ1-5; CDR3: CASKGMGPLENQPQHF; DNA: TGTGCCAGCAAAGGGATGGGACCCCTTGAGAATCAGCCCCAGCATTTT
D: TRBD2; V: TRBV7-2; size: .; J: TRBJ2-5; CDR3: CASSLSGTSGRVETQYF; DNA: TGTGCCAGCAGCTTGTCCGGGACTAGCGGGAGGGTGGAGACCCAGTACTTC
D: .; V: TRBV7-9; size: many; J: TRBJ2-7; CDR3: CASSLAGGYEQYF; DNA: TGTGCCAGCAGCTTAGCGGGAGGCTACGAGCAGTACTTC
D: TRBD1; V: TRBV29-1; size: .; J: TRBJ2-7; CDR3: CSVEDRFTGGKYEQYF; DNA: TGCAGCGTTGAAGATCGCTTTACAGGGGGCAAGTACGAGCAGTACTTC
D: TRBD2; V: TRBV12-5; size: few; J: TRBJ2-1; CDR3: CASGFLSSGSAGNEQFF; DNA: TGTGCTAGTGGTTTCCTGTCTAGCGGGAGTGCTGGCAATGAGCAGTTCTTC
D: .; V: TRBV18; size: few; J: TRBJ2-5; CDR3: CASFSSAGETQYF; DNA: TGTGCCAGCTTCTCTAGCGCCGGAGAGACCCAGTACTTC
D: .; V: TRBV5-1; size: few; J: TRBJ2-6; CDR3: CASSGSSSGANVLTF; DNA: TGCGCCAGCAGCGGGTCGAGCTCTGGGGCCAACGTCCTGACTTTC
D: TRBD2; V: TRBV29-1; size: .; J: TRBJ2-1; CDR3: CSVNPGTSGRTYEQFF; DNA: TGCAGCGTGAACCCCGGGACTAGCGGGAGAACTTATGAGCAGTTCTTC
D: .; V: TRBV24-1; size: few; J: TRBJ2-1; CDR3: CATSAAFEQTAYNEQFF; DNA: TGTGCCACCAGTGCCGCCTTCGAGCAGACCGCCTACAATGAGCAGTTCTTC
D: .; V: TRBV28; size: once; J: TRBJ2-4; CDR3: CASRPAGGPEGDIQYF; DNA: TGTGCCAGCCGCCCTGCTGGGGGGCCTGAGGGGGACATTCAGTACTTC
D: TRBD1; V: TRBV29-1; size: .; J: TRBJ2-7; CDR3: CSCRQGVYEQYF; DNA: TGCAGCTGCCGACAGGGGGTCTACGAGCAGTACTTC
D: .; V: TRBV5-1; size: .; J: TRBJ2-1; CDR3: CASSKPSAEQFF; DNA: TGCGCCAGCAGCAAACCTAGCGCCGAGCAGTTCTTC
D: .; V: TRBV5-1; size: few; J: TRBJ1-2; CDR3: CASSLEGLNYGYTF; DNA: TGCGCCAGCAGCTTGGAGGGATTAAACTATGGCTACACCTTC
D: TRBD1; V: TRBV6-4; size: few; J: TRBJ2-3; CDR3: CASSPGTGVASDTQYF; DNA: TGTGCCAGCAGTCCGGGGACAGGGGTCGCTTCAGATACGCAGTATTTT
D: TRBD1; V: TRBV9; size: .; J: TRBJ2-1; CDR3: CASSSRGTGGPNEQFF; DNA: TGTGCCAGCAGCTCAAGAGGGACAGGGGGCCCCAATGAGCAGTTCTTC
D: .; V: TRBV2; size: .; J: TRBJ2-3; CDR3: CARSGGTDTQYF; DNA: TGTGCCAGGAGTGGGGGTACAGATACGCAGTATTTT
D: .; V: TRBV7-2; size: few; J: TRBJ2-2; CDR3: CASSLLEANTGELFF; DNA: TGTGCCAGCAGCTTGCTGGAGGCGAACACCGGGGAGCTGTTTTTT
D: .; V: TRBV5-1; size: .; J: TRBJ2-3; CDR3: CASSLATGTPYAYF; DNA: TGCGCCAGCAGCTTGGCTACTGGGACACCGTACGCGTATTTT
D: TRBD2; V: TRBV5-1; size: .; J: TRBJ2-5; CDR3: CASSLWTSRRSKETQYF; DNA: TGCGCCAGCAGCCTCTGGACTAGCAGGAGGTCGAAGGAGACCCAGTACTTC
D: .; V: TRBV6-5; size: .; J: TRBJ2-1; CDR3: CASSYSMGSYNEQFF; DNA: TGTGCCAGCAGTTACTCGATGGGATCCTACAATGAGCAGTTCTTC
D: .; V: TRBV24-1; size: .; J: TRBJ1-1; CDR3: CATSGGVGGMNTEAFF; DNA: TGTGCCACCAGTGGGGGGGTGGGGGGTATGAACACTGAAGCTTTCTTT
D: .; V: TRBV18; size: many; J: TRBJ1-2; CDR3: CASSPRQMARFPRIYGYTF; DNA: TGTGCCAGCTCACCGAGGCAGATGGCGAGATTCCCTCGGATCTATGGCTACACCTTC
D: .; V: TRBV7-6; size: .; J: TRBJ2-3; CDR3: CASSLYGGAGTDTQYF; DNA: TGTGCCAGCAGCTTATACGGCGGCGCCGGCACAGATACGCAGTATTTT
D: .; V: TRBV7-3; size: few; J: TRBJ2-5; CDR3: CASSLGAEKTQYF; DNA: TGTGCCAGCAGCTTAGGGGCGGAAAAGACCCAGTACTTC
D: TRBD1; V: TRBV5-1; size: .; J: TRBJ2-7; CDR3: CASGNPGTGNEQYF; DNA: TGCGCCAGCGGCAACCCGGGGACAGGCAATGAGCAGTACTTC
D: TRBD1; V: TRBV20-1; size: .; J: TRBJ2-3; CDR3: CSKDRATDTQYF; DNA: TGCAGTAAGGACAGGGCAACAGATACGCAGTATTTT
D: TRBD2; V: TRBV6-2/TRBV6-3; size: once; J: TRBJ2-7; CDR3: CASSDELAGNEQYF; DNA: TGTGCCAGCAGTGACGAGCTAGCGGGAAACGAGCAGTACTTC
D: TRBD1; V: TRBV20-1; size: .; J: TRBJ1-5; CDR3: CSAKGTVDQPQHF; DNA: TGCAGTGCTAAAGGGACAGTTGATCAGCCCCAGCATTTT
D: TRBD2; V: TRBV9; size: few; J: TRBJ2-1; CDR3: CASSVVSSGSSNEQFF; DNA: TGTGCCAGCAGCGTAGTGTCCAGCGGGAGTTCCAATGAGCAGTTCTTC
D: .; V: TRBV7-8; size: .; J: TRBJ2-7; CDR3: CASSSGGRDRSSYEQYF; DNA: TGTGCCAGCAGCTCAGGAGGGAGGGACAGGAGCTCCTACGAGCAGTACTTC
D: TRBD1; V: TRBV12-3/TRBV12-4; size: .; J: TRBJ2-7; CDR3: CASSSIFRQGAHEQYF; DNA: TGTGCCAGCAGTTCTATTTTTAGGCAGGGGGCCCACGAGCAGTACTTC
D: TRBD1; V: TRBV29-1; size: few; J: TRBJ2-7; CDR3: CSARTGGEYEQYF; DNA: TGCAGCGCAAGGACAGGGGGCGAGTACGAGCAGTACTTC
D: TRBD2; V: TRBV12-3/TRBV12-4; size: .; J: TRBJ2-7; CDR3: CASSLGRGRSTYEQYF; DNA: TGTGCCAGCAGTTTGGGTCGCGGGAGATCGACCTACGAGCAGTACTTC
D: .; V: TRBV20-1; size: .; J: TRBJ2-7; CDR3: CSAPPPTGVVYNEQYF; DNA: TGCAGTGCTCCACCTCCCACGGGAGTAGTCTACAATGAGCAGTACTTC
D: .; V: TRBV27; size: .; J: TRBJ2-3; CDR3: CASKRAQGGHRYAYF; DNA: TGTGCCAGCAAACGGGCACAGGGGGGGCACAGATACGCGTATTTT
D: TRBD1; V: TRBV20-1; size: few; J: TRBJ2-3; CDR3: CSAIDPGTGHRYAYF; DNA: TGCAGTGCTATCGACCCCGGGACAGGACACAGATACGCGTATTTT
D: TRBD2; V: TRBV24-1; size: .; J: TRBJ2-3; CDR3: CATSDAGLAGDTQYF; DNA: TGTGCCACCAGTGATGCGGGACTAGCCGGTGATACGCAGTATTTT
D: .; V: TRBV7-3; size: few; J: TRBJ2-5; CDR3: CASSLTPRGAETQYF; DNA: TGTGCCAGCAGCTTAACGCCCCGGGGGGCAGAGACCCAGTACTTC
D: .; V: TRBV29-1; size: .; J: TRBJ1-1; CDR3: CSVCGPRGDTEAFF; DNA: TGCAGCGTTTGCGGACCTCGCGGCGACACTGAAGCTTTCTTT
D: .; V: TRBV3-1; size: .; J: TRBJ1-1; CDR3: CASSLFGKTEAFF; DNA: TGTGCCAGCAGCCTATTTGGGAAGACTGAAGCTTTCTTT
D: .; V: TRBV7-9; size: .; J: TRBJ2-7; CDR3: CASARGKGYEQYF; DNA: TGTGCCTCAGCCAGGGGTAAAGGCTACGAGCAGTACTTC